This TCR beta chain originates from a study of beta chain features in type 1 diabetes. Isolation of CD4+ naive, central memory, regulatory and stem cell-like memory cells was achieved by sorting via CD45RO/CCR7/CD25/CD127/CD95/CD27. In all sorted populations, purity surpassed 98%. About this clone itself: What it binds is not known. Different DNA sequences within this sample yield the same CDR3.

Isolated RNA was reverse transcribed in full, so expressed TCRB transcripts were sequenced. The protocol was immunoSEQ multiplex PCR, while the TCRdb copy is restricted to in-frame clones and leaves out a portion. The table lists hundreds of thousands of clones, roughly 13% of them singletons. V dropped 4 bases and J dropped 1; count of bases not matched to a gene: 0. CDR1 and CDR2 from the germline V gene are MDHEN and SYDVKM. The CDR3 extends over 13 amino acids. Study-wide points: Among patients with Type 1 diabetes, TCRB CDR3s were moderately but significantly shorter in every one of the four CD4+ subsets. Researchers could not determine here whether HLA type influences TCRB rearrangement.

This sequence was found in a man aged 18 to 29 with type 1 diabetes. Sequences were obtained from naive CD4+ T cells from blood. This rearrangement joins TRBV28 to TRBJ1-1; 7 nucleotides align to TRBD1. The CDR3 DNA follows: TGTGCCAGCAGTTACAGGGGGAACACTGAAGCTTTCTTT. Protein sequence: CASSYRGNTEAFF.